This T cell receptor (beta chain) was documented in a study of T cells in Graves' hyperthyroidism and ophthalmopathy. Findings of the study overall: Most thyroid clonotypes expanded above 0.001 appeared in blood too. The model anticipated ophthalmopathy a median about six months pre-onset.

Those patients with uncontrolled infection, other autoimmune disease, pregnancy or lactation were excluded. Thyroid ultrasound and orbital computed tomography, with clinical symptoms and serum thyroxine and TRAb, informed diagnoses. The germline V and J ends were trimmed by 6 bases and 7 bases, with 12 bases remaining between them. From germline, CDR1 is SGHDN and CDR2 FVKESK. The CDR3 is made up of 13 amino acids. Concerning this clonotype itself: Its matching antigen is unknown.

Amplification of TCR beta CDR3 regions used RNA as the template. First-round RT-PCR targeting the TCR CDR3 was performed with the HTBI primer set. TCRdb re-called the multiplex PCR reads through MiXCR, storing one row per CDR3 protein. The sample shows 500,000 to 600,000 distinct CDR3 sequences, approximately 49% of them seen only once. This chain uses TRBV14 with TRBJ2-2; TRBD1 might be the D (6 bases). Sequenced sample: peripheral blood or thyroid tissue (not recorded which). The TCR was taken from an adult woman with Graves' disease, either hyperthyroidism or ophthalmopathy (not recorded which). CDR3 in amino acids: CASSYRAGGELFF. The CDR3 DNA follows: TGTGCCAGCAGTTACAGGGCCGGCGGGGAGCTGTTTTTT.